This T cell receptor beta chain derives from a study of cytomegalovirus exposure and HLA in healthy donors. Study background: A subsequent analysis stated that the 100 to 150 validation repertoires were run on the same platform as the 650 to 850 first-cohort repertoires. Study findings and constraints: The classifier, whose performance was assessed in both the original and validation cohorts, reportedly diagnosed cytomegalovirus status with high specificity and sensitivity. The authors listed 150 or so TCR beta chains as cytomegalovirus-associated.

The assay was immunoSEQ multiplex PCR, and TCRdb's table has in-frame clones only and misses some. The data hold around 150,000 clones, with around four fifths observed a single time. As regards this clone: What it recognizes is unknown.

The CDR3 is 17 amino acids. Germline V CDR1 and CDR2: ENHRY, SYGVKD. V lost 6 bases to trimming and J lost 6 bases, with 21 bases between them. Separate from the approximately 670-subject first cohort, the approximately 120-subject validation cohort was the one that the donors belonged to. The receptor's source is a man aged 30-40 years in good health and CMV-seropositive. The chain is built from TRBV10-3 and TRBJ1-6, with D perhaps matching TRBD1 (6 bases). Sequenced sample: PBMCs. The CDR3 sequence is CAIRDGQPPRSNSPLHF. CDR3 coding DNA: TGTGCCATCAGGGACGGACAGCCCCCTCGGAGTAATTCACCCCTCCACTTT.